This TCR beta chain emerged from a study of siplizumab effects on memory and regulatory T cells. Trimming cost V 2 bases and J 3 bases, with 8 bases left between them. The CDR3 sequence is 12 residues long. The germline CDR1 and CDR2 sequences are GTSNPN and SVGIG (reference sequence). Sequencing used immunoSEQ multiplex PCR; TCRdb keeps in-frame clones, though not all of them. The repertoire holds more than 60,000 clones, roughly 93% seen once, with 4.5% to 6.5% in the top ten. A word on this clone: The antigen is undetermined.

Points from the study as a whole: No functional test confirmed suppression by proliferating siplizumab-culture Tregs.

This sequence originates from a human donor in good health. The specimen was CD8+ T cells sorted from blood. This chain joins TRBV30 and TRBJ2-7; possibly TRBD1 for D (5 bases). CDR3 region: CAWSKGVYEQYF. DNA for the CDR3: TGTGCCTGGAGTAAAGGGGTCTACGAGCAGTACTTC.